The entry below gives a single TCR beta chain sequence along with its context. Antigen unknown. Data came from immunoSEQ multiplex PCR; TCRdb stores just in-frame clones and leaves some out. The data show nearly 25,000 clones, 91% seen once. This sample is drawn from a study of PD-1 blockade in classical Hodgkin lymphoma. Study conclusions and caveats: Possibly reflecting disease activity or prior therapy, repertoire differences have causes that remain undefined. Newly diagnosed patients had baseline TCR diversity that was reportedly lower than that of healthy donors.

CDR3 size: 16 residues. Trimming stripped 0 bases from V and 3 bases from J, with 14 bases between. Germline V gene lookup returns CDR1 MGHRA and CDR2 YSYEKL. Time point of the sample: newly diagnosed, previously untreated cHL patient sample. The authors purified CD4+ T cells from thawed PBMCs by magnetic negative selection. The study compared against PBMCs from newly diagnosed, untreated classical Hodgkin lymphoma. The sequenced sample was CD4+ T cells from blood. The chain recombines TRBV4-1 with TRBJ1-1; tentatively, D is TRBD1 (5 bases). The clonotype was recovered from a human donor with classical Hodgkin lymphoma. The DNA for the CDR3 is TGCGCCAGCAGCCAAGATGGGGCAGGGATCGACACTGAAGCTTTCTTT. Residues: CASSQDGAGIDTEAFF.